One and the same sample provided the 29 T cell receptor beta chains below, sequenced in a study of long-term antiretroviral therapy in people with HIV. It was version v3.0 of the immunoSEQ assay that was run at survey level. Sequencing was performed with immunoSEQ multiplex PCR; in TCRdb, only in-frame clones are kept and a portion is missing. Found here are thousands of clones, 60% to 80% of them singletons; the top ten hold approximately 15%. The source was unsorted PBMCs, collected 0.4 years before starting antiretroviral therapy. Receptor source: a young man with HIV.

This chain joins TRBV2 and TRBJ1-4, with 7 bases lining up with TRBD1. Germline CDR1 is SNHLY and CDR2 is FYNNEI. With 7 bases clipped from V and 6 bases from J, the junction kept 8 bases outside the gene matches. CDR3 size: 14 residues. The CDR3 here is CASKSGQNYEKLFF. CDR3 DNA sequence: TGTGCCAGCAAGTCGGGACAGAATTATGAAAAACTGTTTTTT.

V is TRBV6-5 and J is TRBJ2-1; 10 positions match TRBD2. The CDR3 runs to 15 residues. J was trimmed by 6 bases and V by 2 bases; bases with no gene match: 4. Per germline, CDR1 MNHEY and CDR2 SVGAGI. The CDR3 reads CASSYELAGPNEQFF. CDR3 bases: TGTGCCAGCAGTTACGAACTAGCGGGGCCCAATGAGCAGTTCTTC.

The chain is built from TRBV7-6 and TRBJ1-4; tentatively, D is TRBD1 (5 bases). This CDR3 region has 16 residues. From germline, CDR1 is SGHVS and CDR2 FNYEAQ. V was clipped by 5 bases and J by 8 bases, with 21 bases between them. CDR3 bases: TGTGCCAGCAGCGTAGGATGGCTTGGGACTGACGAAAAACTGTTTTTT. This sequence encodes CASSVGWLGTDEKLFF. Together with reference TRBV7-6 and TRBJ1-4, the CDR3 gives the full variable domain: GAGVSQSPRYKVTKRGQDVALRCDPISGHVSLYWYRQALGQGPEFLTYFNYEAQQDKSGLPNDRFSAERPEGSISTLTIQRTEQRDSAMYRCASSVGWLGTDEKLFFGSGTQLSVL.

The chain is built from TRBV11-2 and TRBJ1-4; a possible D gene is TRBD1 (5 bases). The germline CDR1 and CDR2 sequences are SGHAT and FQNNGV. Trimming stripped 1 base from V and 5 bases from J, with 23 bases between. This CDR3 region has 19 residues. The CDR3 region is CASSLVGGPGRGPNEKLFF. The CDR3 DNA is TGTGCCAGCAGCTTAGTGGGTGGGCCAGGGAGGGGCCCCAATGAAAAACTGTTTTTT.

The chain carries TRBV4-3 and TRBJ2-7, with D possibly being TRBD2 (5 bases). The CDR3 runs 18 residues. Looked up from germline, CDR1 is LGHNA and CDR2 is YSLEER. V lost 4 bases, J lost 1 base, and 23 bases lay in between. The CDR3 here is CASSPSGSMGRTSYEQYF. DNA of the CDR3: TGCGCCAGCAGCCCTAGTGGTTCCATGGGCAGGACTTCCTACGAGCAGTACTTC.

Points on this clone: One junction end does not reproduce the germline sequence, and a read error may be involved. The genes are TRBV7-2 and TRBJ2-7; 13 bases are shared with TRBD2. The CDR3 totals 17 residues. Germline values: CDR1 SGHTA, CDR2 FQGNSA. CDR3 protein: CASSLGLAGDQIYEQYF. CDR3 sequence (DNA): TGTGCCAGCAGTTTAGGACTAGCGGGAGATCAGATATACGAGCAGTACTTC.

The rearrangement links TRBV5-4 to TRBJ2-5; D gene unclear. CDR3 length: 15 residues. Germline V CDR1 and CDR2: SGHNT, YYREEE (reference sequence). Trimming shortened V by 1 base and J by 4 bases, and 14 bases separated the two germline ends. The CDR3 coding sequence is TGTGCCAGCAGCTTGAGCGTTTTAAAGGGAGAGACCCAGTACTTC. As protein: CASSLSVLKGETQYF. The complete variable domain, with remaining parts taken from reference TRBV5-4 and TRBJ2-5, reads ETGVTQSPTHLIKTRGQQVTLRCSSQSGHNTVSWYQQALGQGPQFIFQYYREEENGRGNFPPRFSGLQFPNYSSELNVNALELDDSALYLCASSLSVLKGETQYFGPGTRLLVL.

The gene calls are TRBV6-5 and TRBJ1-2; TRBD1 might be the D (5 bases). The CDR3 has 14 amino acids. Deletions cut 5 bases from V and 5 bases from J, with 15 bases between. Germline V gives CDR1 MNHEY, CDR2 SVGAGI. Here the CDR3 DNA reads TGTGCCAGCAGTCGCTCGACCAGGGATTATGGCTACACCTTC. Protein sequence: CASSRSTRDYGYTF.

The chain carries TRBV6-6 and TRBJ1-1; a possible D gene is TRBD1 (5 bases). CDR1 is MNHNY and CDR2 is SVGAGI in the germline V gene (reference sequence). There are 14 residues in the CDR3. The V end lost 10 bases, the J end lost 0 bases, and 15 bases lay between the germline ends. CDR3 sequence (DNA): TGTGCCATCAAGGGACGGAACATGAACACTGAAGCTTTCTTT. Protein product: CAIKGRNMNTEAFF.

The chain links TRBV11-2 to TRBJ2-1; 8 bases match TRBD2. Germline V gene data show CDR1 as SGHAT and CDR2 as FQNNGV. The CDR3 totals 15 residues. Trimming cost V 5 bases and J 5 bases; bases outside gene matches: 8. This CDR3 is CASSLFSGDNNEQFF. The CDR3 nucleotides read TGTGCCAGCAGCCTCTTTAGCGGGGACAACAATGAGCAGTTCTTC. The full variable domain, rest sourced from reference TRBV11-2 and TRBJ2-1, is EAGVAQSPRYKIIEKRQSVAFWCNPISGHATLYWYQQILGQGPKLLIQFQNNGVVDDSQLPKDRFSAERLKGVDSTLKIQPAKLEDSAVYLCASSLFSGDNNEQFFGPGTRLTVL.

This chain uses TRBV10-3 with TRBJ1-5; 7 positions match TRBD1. Trimming at V came to 11 bases and at J to 4 bases, leaving 8 bases not matched to a gene. The CDR3 runs 13 residues. Looked up from germline, CDR1 is ENHRY and CDR2 is SYGVKD. The CDR3 reads CAGSDRQNQPQHF. The CDR3 nucleotides read TGTGCCGGATCGGACAGGCAAAATCAGCCCCAGCATTTT.

The V call is TRBV5-4, the J call TRBJ2-1; possible D gene TRBD2, 5 bases. V lost 2 bases and J 6 bases, leaving 18 bases between the germline ends. CDR1 is SGHNT, CDR2 YYREEE, per germline (reference sequence). The CDR3 sequence is 16 residues long. The CDR3, as DNA: TGTGCCAGCAGCTTTTCACGTTCTAGCAATACCAATGAGCAGTTCTTC. It codes for CASSFSRSSNTNEQFF.

This rearrangement joins TRBV9 to TRBJ1-1; TRBD1 matches at 8 bases. Germline V CDR1 and CDR2: SGDLS, YYNGEE. The CDR3 loop spans 13 amino acids. V gave up 2 bases and J gave up 4 bases; unmatched junction bases: 1. The CDR3 DNA is TGTGCCAGCAGCGTGCAGGGGGCCACTGAAGCTTTCTTT. Translated: CASSVQGATEAFF.

The chain employs TRBV5-4 and TRBJ2-7; D is unclear. The CDR3 is made up of 14 amino acids. Trimming left V 4 bases short and J 0 bases short, with 11 bases between. The germline V gene has CDR1 SGHNT and CDR2 YYREEE (reference sequence). The CDR3 protein is CASSLDGISYEQYF. The DNA of the CDR3 is TGTGCCAGCAGCCTGGATGGGATCTCCTACGAGCAGTACTTC.

The J gene is TRBJ1-5, the V gene TRBV19, with unresolved D. Germline CDR1 and CDR2: LNHDA and SQIVND (reference sequence). V was clipped by 4 bases and J by 0 bases, with 13 bases between them. This CDR3 has 16 residues. In DNA, the CDR3 is TGTGCCAGTAGTACCGTCGACACCTTTAGCAATCAGCCCCAGCATTTT. This codes for CASSTVDTFSNQPQHF.

The chain has TRBV19 and TRBJ1-1, with unresolved D. Trimming cost V 5 bases and J 0 bases, with 1 base left between them. The germline gives CDR1 LNHDA, CDR2 SQIVND (reference sequence). This CDR3 spans 11 amino acids. The CDR3 sequence is CASSVNTEAFF. The DNA for the CDR3 is TGTGCCAGTAGTGTGAACACTGAAGCTTTCTTT.

The chain uses TRBV9 and TRBJ2-7; no definite D call. CDR3 length equals 15 residues. The germline V and J ends were trimmed by 0 bases and 7 bases, with 17 bases remaining between them. The germline V gene encodes CDR1 SGDLS and CDR2 YYNGEE. The CDR3 here is CASSVGNSPAYEQYF. CDR3 bases: TGTGCCAGCAGCGTAGGCAACTCCCCCGCGTATGAGCAGTACTTC.

The table lists this clone with a count of one. The chain's CDR3 is CAWSRDTPEKLFF. CDR3 nucleotides: TGTGCCTGGAGTCGGGACACGCCTGAAAAACTGTTTTTT. The rearrangement uses TRBV30 and TRBJ1-4, with TRBD1 as a possible D gene (6 bases). The germline V and J ends were trimmed by 2 bases and 7 bases, with 11 bases remaining between them. This CDR3 has 13 residues. The germline CDR1 and CDR2 sequences are GTSNPN and SVGIG (reference sequence).

A single count supports this clone. The V gene is TRBV10-2, the J gene TRBJ2-7; 9 bases match TRBD1. The CDR3 covers 11 residues. With 9 bases clipped from V and 5 bases from J, the junction kept 2 bases outside the gene matches. CDR1 and CDR2 from the germline V gene are WSHSY and SAAADI. The CDR3 DNA follows: TGCGCCAGTAGACAGGGGGACGAGCAGTACTTC. It encodes CASRQGDEQYF.

This clone was counted a few times. This rearrangement joins TRBV19 to TRBJ1-5; 7 nucleotides line up with TRBD1. The V gene's germline CDR1 is LNHDA and CDR2 SQIVND (reference sequence). There are 12 residues in the CDR3. V was pared by 6 bases and J by 6 bases, with 2 bases of the junction left unmatched. In DNA form, the CDR3 reads TGTGCCAGTAGGCCAGGGGGTCAGCCCCAGCATTTT. Its translation is CASRPGGQPQHF.

This sequence joins TRBV14 and TRBJ1-6; 8 nucleotides line up with TRBD1. The V gene end was trimmed by 4 bases and the J gene end by 9 bases; junction bases not matched to a gene: 5. Germline V gives CDR1 SGHDN, CDR2 FVKESK. The CDR3 runs to 14 residues. CDR3 nucleotide sequence: TGTGCCAGCAGCCCCAGACAGGGGAGTTCACCCCTCCACTTT. It yields the protein CASSPRQGSSPLHF.

The genes are TRBV6-6 and TRBJ2-3; D tentatively reads TRBD1 or TRBD2 (5 bases each). Germline CDR1 MNHNY, CDR2 SVGAGI (reference sequence). The CDR3 is 15 amino acids. Trimming pared 2 bases from V and 0 bases from J, leaving 9 bases between. Written as DNA, the CDR3 is TGTGCCAGCAGTTACGGGGACCGTAGCACAGATACGCAGTATTTT. It is translated as CASSYGDRSTDTQYF.

The chain uses TRBV7-2 and TRBJ2-5; 15 bases line up with TRBD2. Germline CDR1 reads SGHTA; CDR2 reads FQGNSA. This CDR3 has 17 amino acids. The J segment lost 1 base and the V segment lost 7 bases, leaving 7 bases of the junction unmatched. The CDR3 spells CASNHPGLAGGQETQYF. CDR3 DNA sequence: TGTGCCAGCAACCACCCGGGACTAGCGGGGGGCCAAGAGACCCAGTACTTC.

The chain is built from TRBV27 and TRBJ2-1, with D maybe TRBD1 (5 bases). The germline V and J ends were trimmed by 5 bases and 2 bases, with 16 bases remaining between them. CDR3 length: 16 residues. Germline lookup yields CDR1 MNHEY and CDR2 SMNVEV (reference sequence). CDR3 DNA sequence: TGTGCCAGCAGTCCGCCCCGGATACAGGCCTACAATGAGCAGTTCTTC. This translates into CASSPPRIQAYNEQFF.

This chain joins TRBV4-1 and TRBJ2-7; TRBD1 might be the D (6 bases). CDR1 is MGHRA and CDR2 is YSYEKL in the germline V gene. Trimming took 5 bases from V and 0 from J, leaving 11 bases between them. The CDR3 length is 14 residues. The CDR3 DNA follows: TGCGCCAGCAGCTTTGGACAGCCCTCCTACGAGCAGTACTTC. Protein: CASSFGQPSYEQYF.

V is TRBV21-1 and J is TRBJ1-6; the table's TRBD1 call for D was not verified on the DNA. TRBV21-1 is tagged as a pseudogene. This CDR3 is built from 15 residues. In nucleotides, the CDR3 is TGTGCCAGCAGCATGACAGGAACCCTTAATTCACCCCTCCACTTT. Translating gives CASSMTGTLNSPLHF.

This chain uses TRBV7-2 with TRBJ1-5; D unclear. Germline V gene sequence: CDR1 SGHTA, CDR2 FQGNSA. V was clipped by 1 base and J by 6 bases, with 10 bases between them. This CDR3 spans 14 amino acids. The CDR3 nucleotides read TGTGCCAGCAGCTTAGAGTCCCTTGGTCAGCCCCAGCATTTT. This encodes CASSLESLGQPQHF.

The gene calls are TRBV6-5 and TRBJ2-7; 11 nucleotides match TRBD2. The CDR3 contains 16 residues. After removal of 0 bases from V and 3 bases from J, the junction contained 4 bases not matched to a gene. The germline V gene encodes CDR1 MNHEY and CDR2 SVGAGI. The CDR3 DNA is TGTGCCAGCAGTTACTCCCTAGCGGGGGGATACTACGAGCAGTACTTC. Translation gives CASSYSLAGGYYEQYF.

This chain connects TRBV7-9 to TRBJ2-7, with unresolved D. From germline, CDR1 is SEHNR and CDR2 FQNEAQ (reference sequence). The CDR3 spans 16 residues. V lost 1 base and J 2 bases, leaving 15 bases between the germline ends. The CDR3 region is CASSLVRSGRAYEQYF. In DNA, the CDR3 is TGTGCCAGCAGCTTAGTGCGTTCCGGTCGGGCCTACGAGCAGTACTTC.